Listed here are 32 T cell receptor beta chains from one sample, sequenced in a study of blood T cell repertoires in COVID-19 (dated by TCRdb to the early 2020s). The library was obtained by the immunoSEQ multiplex PCR assay. What TCRdb holds here is the immuneACCESS table cut down to in-frame rearrangements. Part of the clones is not present; checked against another copy, under half of the missing clones reflect an unresolved V gene, and the others are unexplained. The sample table lists about 200,000 clones, over 70% of them with a count of one. The top ten constitute around 5.8% of the sample. The sequencing sample was made of peripheral blood. These receptors were obtained from a woman in her seventies with acute or convalescent COVID-19.

The chain links TRBV10-3 to TRBJ2-7; D uncertain. Germline values: CDR1 ENHRY, CDR2 SYGVKD. The CDR3 is 12 amino acids. Deletions cut 2 bases from V and 6 bases from J, with 8 bases between. CDR3 region: CAISETVAEQYF. For the CDR3, the DNA is TGTGCCATCAGTGAGACAGTCGCCGAGCAGTACTTC.

V gene TRBV29-1 combines with J gene TRBJ2-2; 10 bases are shared with TRBD2. This CDR3 is built from 14 residues. CDR1 is SQVTM and CDR2 is ANQGSEA in the germline V gene. The ends lost 2 bases at V and 6 bases at J; junction bases unmatched: 3. CDR3 region: CSVERTSGAGELFF. As DNA, the CDR3 is TGCAGCGTTGAAAGGACTAGCGGTGCCGGGGAGCTGTTTTTT.

The gene calls are TRBV6-5 and TRBJ2-2; D ambiguous. CDR3 length: 15 amino acids. Trimming stripped 6 bases from V and 1 base from J, with 12 bases between. The V gene's germline CDR1 is MNHEY and CDR2 SVGAGI. The CDR3 coding sequence is TGTGCCAGCAGATCGACTCCCTTGAACACCGGGGAGCTGTTTTTT. Translation gives CASRSTPLNTGELFF.

This chain uses TRBV7-8 with TRBJ1-2; no clear D. V was pared by 5 bases and J by 2 bases, with 15 bases between. CDR1 and CDR2 (germline): SGHVS, FQNEAQ. This CDR3 has 15 amino acids. CDR3 protein: CASSPVGGINYGYTF. The CDR3 DNA sequence: TGTGCCAGCAGCCCAGTGGGAGGGATAAACTATGGCTACACCTTC.

The V gene is TRBV9, the J gene TRBJ2-1, with 7 nucleotides matching TRBD2. This CDR3 is 16 amino acids long. J gave up 1 base and V 3 bases, and 7 bases lay outside the gene matches. Germline CDR1 SGDLS, CDR2 YYNGEE. The CDR3 loop reads CASSAFARGSYNEQFF. The CDR3 DNA is TGTGCCAGCAGCGCATTTGCGCGGGGGTCCTACAATGAGCAGTTCTTC.

V gene TRBV29-1 combines with J gene TRBJ1-1; 7 bases fit TRBD1. CDR3 length equals 13 residues. The V gene end was trimmed by 2 bases and the J gene end by 6 bases; junction bases not matched to a gene: 6. CDR1 is SQVTM, CDR2 ANQGSEA, per germline. The DNA for the CDR3 is TGCAGCGTTGAATCGGGCAGGGGGGCTGAAGCTTTCTTT. Amino acids: CSVESGRGAEAFF.

The rearrangement uses TRBV28 and TRBJ1-1; maybe TRBD1 (6 bases). Between the trimmed V and J ends, which lost 7 bases and 5 bases, there was a span of 17 bases. This CDR3 is 14 amino acids long. CDR1 and CDR2 (germline): MDHEN, SYDVKM. The DNA for the CDR3 is TGTGCCAGCAAGGGGGAGGGACTGAGGACTGAAGCTTTCTTT. Translation: CASKGEGLRTEAFF.

The chain carries TRBV21-1 and TRBJ2-7; the table gives TRBD2 as D, unverified against the DNA. TRBV21-1 is designated a pseudogene. The CDR3 extends over 15 amino acids. The CDR3 here is CASSPEWQKTYEQYF. The CDR3 bases are TGTGCCAGCAGCCCCGAATGGCAGAAGACTTACGAGCAGTACTTC.

The rearrangement links TRBV7-2 to TRBJ2-5; a possible D gene is TRBD1 (5 bases). CDR3 size: 14 residues. Between the trimmed V and J ends, which lost 2 bases and 1 base, there was a span of 8 bases. Germline lookup yields CDR1 SGHTA and CDR2 FQGNSA. CDR3 sequence (DNA): TGTGCCAGCAGCTTATTCACAGGCCAAGAGACCCAGTACTTC. Translating gives CASSLFTGQETQYF. The full variable domain, completed using reference TRBV7-2 and TRBJ2-5, is GAGVSQSPSNKVTEKGKDVELRCDPISGHTALYWYRQSLGQGLEFLIYFQGNSAPDKSGLPSDRFSAERTGGSVSTLTIQRTQQEDSAVYLCASSLFTGQETQYFGPGTRLLVL.

This clone was detected a few times. The rearrangement uses TRBV11-1 and TRBJ2-1; 12 positions agree with TRBD2. Germline V gene lookup returns CDR1 SGHAT and CDR2 FQDESV (reference sequence). With 1 base clipped from V and 8 bases from J, the junction kept 6 bases outside the gene matches. The length of the CDR3 is 16 residues. The CDR3 sequence: CASSLGRLAGVDEQFF. CDR3 DNA: TGTGCCAGCAGCTTAGGGAGACTAGCGGGAGTGGATGAGCAGTTCTTC.

This chain connects TRBV19 to TRBJ1-5; maybe TRBD1 (5 bases). Germline CDR1 is LNHDA and CDR2 is SQIVND (reference sequence). With 3 bases removed from V and 0 bases from J, the gap between germline ends came to 12 bases. The CDR3 is made up of 16 amino acids. In DNA form, the CDR3 reads TGTGCCAGTAGTATTAGCGGGGCAGTTAGCAATCAGCCCCAGCATTTT. Translated: CASSISGAVSNQPQHF.

The rearrangement joins TRBV5-1 to TRBJ2-1; D is perhaps TRBD2 (5 bases). The CDR3 has 14 amino acids. V was pared by 2 bases and J by 8 bases, with 14 bases between. Per the germline V gene, CDR1 is SGHRS and CDR2 is YFSETQ. The CDR3 DNA is TGCGCCAGCAGCTTTAGAGGGTTCAACGATGAGCAGTTCTTC. Its protein product is CASSFRGFNDEQFF.

The rearrangement joins TRBV2 to TRBJ2-5, with 7 bases lining up with TRBD2. The length of the CDR3 is 14 residues. The V segment lost 6 bases and the J segment 6 bases; nucleotides outside the gene matches: 10. Per germline, CDR1 SNHLY and CDR2 FYNNEI. The CDR3, as DNA: TGTGCCAGCAGGCCGGAACTAGCGCTGAAGACCCAGTACTTC. Amino acids: CASRPELALKTQYF.

The V and J genes are TRBV4-2 and TRBJ1-5; D is ambiguous. Germline V lookup: CDR1 LGHNA, CDR2 YNFKEQ. With 0 bases removed from V and 1 base from J, the gap between germline ends came to 13 bases. This CDR3 is 17 amino acids long. DNA for the CDR3: TGTGCCAGCAGCCAAGAGGGAGGCCCGTTGAGCAATCAGCCCCAGCATTTT. Translation gives CASSQEGGPLSNQPQHF.

This rearrangement joins TRBV11-3 to TRBJ2-2, with 15 bases lining up with TRBD2. Trimming at V came to 5 bases and at J to 13 bases, leaving 14 bases not matched to a gene. Germline CDR1 reads SGHNT; CDR2 reads YENEEA. This CDR3 region has 17 residues. CDR3 bases: TGTGCCAGCAGCCCCCGGGGACTAGCGGGAGGAACCGGAGGGCTGTTTTTT. As protein: CASSPRGLAGGTGGLFF.

This rearrangement joins TRBV5-1 to TRBJ1-5, with a tentative D call TRBD1 (5 bases). The germline CDR1 and CDR2 sequences are SGHRS and YFSETQ. This CDR3 contains 15 residues. The V end was cut by 0 bases, the J end by 0 bases, with 7 bases between. The CDR3 nucleotides are TGCGCCAGCAGCTTGGAGGGGTATAGCAATCAGCCCCAGCATTTT. Its protein is CASSLEGYSNQPQHF.

V usage is TRBV5-6 and J usage is TRBJ1-2; 10 bases fit TRBD1. CDR3 size: 18 residues. The V segment lost 6 bases and the J segment 0 bases; nucleotides outside the gene matches: 14. The V gene's germline CDR1 is SGHDT and CDR2 YYEEEE. In nucleotides, the CDR3 is TGTGCCAGCAAGTCGTACCGAGACAGGGGGCGGGCTAACTATGGCTACACCTTC. This gives the protein CASKSYRDRGRANYGYTF.

The chain employs TRBV11-3 and TRBJ2-2; no reliable D call. V was clipped by 3 bases and J by 0 bases, with 8 bases between them. This CDR3 region has 15 residues. The germline V gene encodes CDR1 SGHNT and CDR2 YENEEA. CDR3 in amino acids: CASSLSVTNTGELFF. The CDR3 coding sequence is TGTGCCAGCAGCTTGAGTGTAACGAACACCGGGGAGCTGTTTTTT. The whole variable domain, remainder taken from reference TRBV11-3 and TRBJ2-2, is EAGVVQSPRYKIIEKKQPVAFWCNPISGHNTLYWYLQNLGQGPELLIRYENEEAVDDSQLPKDRFSAERLKGVDSTLKIQPAELGDSAVYLCASSLSVTNTGELFFGEGSRLTVL.

The chain couples TRBV28 to TRBJ2-7, with D perhaps TRBD2 (7 bases). V was cut by 6 bases and J by 1 base, with 16 bases left in between. Germline loops: CDR1 MDHEN, CDR2 SYDVKM. The CDR3 length is 15 residues. CDR3 sequence reads: CASSRIGGESYEQYF. CDR3 coding DNA: TGTGCCAGCAGCCGAATAGGGGGGGAGTCCTACGAGCAGTACTTC.

This chain joins TRBV5-5 and TRBJ2-7; tentative D call: TRBD2 (6 bases). Trimming took off 0 bases at V and 5 bases at J, with 9 bases between the two ends. The CDR3 contains 13 residues. Germline values: CDR1 SGHKS, CDR2 YYEKEE (reference sequence). The CDR3 sequence: CASSLGWGDEQYF. The CDR3 coding sequence is TGTGCCAGCAGCTTGGGGTGGGGGGACGAGCAGTACTTC.

CDR3 nucleotide sequence: TGTGCCAGCAGCACCCGGACAGTTACTAACACCGGGGAGCTGTTTTTT. It specifies CASSTRTVTNTGELFF. The gene calls are TRBV9 and TRBJ2-2, with D possibly being TRBD1 (6 bases). CDR3 length: 16 amino acids. With 4 bases removed from V and 2 bases from J, the gap between germline ends came to 15 bases. CDR1 is SGDLS, CDR2 YYNGEE, per germline. The variable domain in full, completed from reference TRBV9 and TRBJ2-2, reads DSGVTQTPKHLITATGQRVTLRCSPRSGDLSVYWYQQSLDQGLQFLIQYYNGEERAKGNILERFSAQQFPDLHSELNLSSLELGDSALYFCASSTRTVTNTGELFFGEGSRLTVL.

This rearrangement joins TRBV25-1 to TRBJ2-5, with 8 bases that match TRBD1. J gave up 5 bases and V 6 bases, and 5 bases lay outside the gene matches. The CDR3 length is 13 residues. Per germline, CDR1 MGHDK and CDR2 SYGVNS. Here the CDR3 reads CASRGQAFETQYF. CDR3 DNA: TGTGCCAGCAGGGGACAGGCCTTTGAGACCCAGTACTTC.

The V gene is TRBV6-5, the J gene TRBJ2-7, with TRBD1 as a possible D gene (6 bases). CDR1 MNHEY and CDR2 SVGAGI come from the germline V gene. Trimming removed 5 bases at V and 0 bases at J, with 11 bases between. The CDR3 contains 14 residues. The CDR3 region has the DNA TGTGCCAGCAGTCCCGGACAGTACTCCTACGAGCAGTACTTC. Protein: CASSPGQYSYEQYF.

The V call is TRBV30, the J call TRBJ2-1; perhaps TRBD2 as D (5 bases). V was trimmed by 0 bases and J by 5 bases, leaving 11 bases between them. Germline CDR1 and CDR2: GTSNPN and SVGIG (reference sequence). CDR3 length: 14 amino acids. CDR3 nucleotides: TGTGCCTGGAGTGTATACGGACTGCACAATGAGCAGTTCTTC. Its protein product is CAWSVYGLHNEQFF. The full variable domain, with the rest looked up from reference TRBV30 and TRBJ2-1, is SQTIHQWPATLVQPVGSPLSLECTVEGTSNPNLYWYRQAAGRGLQLLFYSVGIGQISSEVPQNLSASRPQDRQFILSSKKLLLSDSGFYLCAWSVYGLHNEQFFGPGTRLTVL.

J is TRBJ1-6 and V is TRBV7-9, with D possibly matching TRBD1 (6 bases). Germline assignment: CDR1 SEHNR and CDR2 FQNEAQ (reference sequence). Trimming removed 6 bases at V and 6 bases at J, with 12 bases between. CDR3 length: 14 amino acids. CDR3 protein: CASRPTGSNSPLHF. DNA of the CDR3: TGTGCCAGCAGACCTACAGGGAGTAATTCACCCCTCCACTTT.

The V and J genes are TRBV2 and TRBJ1-2; 7 bases line up with TRBD1. The CDR3 loop spans 15 amino acids. CDR1 and CDR2 from the germline V gene are SNHLY and FYNNEI. The V segment lost 4 bases and the J segment 0 bases; nucleotides outside the gene matches: 5. CDR3 in amino acids: CASSGDREANYGYTF. The CDR3 coding sequence is TGTGCCAGCAGTGGGGACAGAGAGGCTAACTATGGCTACACCTTC. Drawing the rest from reference TRBV2 and TRBJ1-2, the complete variable domain is EPEVTQTPSHQVTQMGQEVILRCVPISNHLYFYWYRQILGQKVEFLVSFYNNEISEKSEIFDDQFSVERPDGSNFTLKIRSTKLEDSAMYFCASSGDREANYGYTFGSGTRLTVV.

The V call is TRBV30, the J call TRBJ2-5; TRBD2 is a possible D gene (5 bases). Trimming took off 0 bases at V and 1 base at J, with 9 bases between the two ends. The CDR3 runs 14 residues. Germline CDR1 GTSNPN, CDR2 SVGIG (reference sequence). CDR3 coding DNA: TGTGCCTGGAGTGTAGGACTCCTCCAAGAGACCCAGTACTTC. It translates to CAWSVGLLQETQYF.

This clone was detected once. The chain combines TRBV27 with TRBJ1-6; 8 positions match TRBD1. This CDR3 is 14 amino acids long. Germline V gene data show CDR1 as MNHEY and CDR2 as SMNVEV (reference sequence). V was pared by 6 bases and J by 14 bases, with 12 bases of the junction left unmatched. Here the CDR3 reads CASRRGRGQNALHF. For the CDR3, the DNA is TGTGCCAGCAGAAGGGGCAGGGGGCAAAATGCCCTCCACTTT.

This clone was observed a single time. The J gene is TRBJ2-5, the V gene TRBV27, with 15 nucleotides matching TRBD2. After removal of 6 bases from V and 1 base from J, the junction contained 12 bases not matched to a gene. Germline V gene lookup returns CDR1 MNHEY and CDR2 SMNVEV (reference sequence). This CDR3 has 19 amino acids. CDR3 amino acids: CASRRSGLAGGGAQETQYF. The CDR3 DNA reads TGTGCCAGCAGAAGGTCGGGACTAGCGGGAGGTGGGGCCCAAGAGACCCAGTACTTC.

The chain uses TRBV5-6 and TRBJ2-5; a weak D match, TRBD2 (5 bases). The CDR3 extends over 16 amino acids. V gave up 3 bases and J gave up 0 bases, with 15 bases separating them. CDR1 is SGHDT, CDR2 YYEEEE, per germline. CDR3 region: CASSYQAETYQETQYF. The CDR3 DNA is TGTGCCAGCAGCTACCAAGCGGAGACGTACCAAGAGACCCAGTACTTC.

This rearrangement joins TRBV4-1 to TRBJ2-1; the match to TRBD2 covers 14 bases. The V segment lost 4 bases and the J segment 2 bases; nucleotides outside the gene matches: 4. The CDR3 spans 17 residues. Looked up from germline, CDR1 is MGHRA and CDR2 is YSYEKL. CDR3 DNA: TGCGCCAGCAGCCGGGGACTAGCGGGAGTGACCTACAATGAGCAGTTCTTC. Residues: CASSRGLAGVTYNEQFF.

The chain joins TRBV3-1 (or the pseudogene TRBV3-2) to TRBJ2-1; D unresolved. CDR3 size: 13 residues. The germline gives CDR1 LGHDT, CDR2 YNNKEL (reference sequence). V was cut by 0 bases and J by 7 bases, with 7 bases left in between. DNA for the CDR3: TGTGCCAGCAGCCAAGATCTCGGGAATGAGCAGTTCTTC. The encoded protein is CASSQDLGNEQFF.